This record concerns one TCR beta chain sequence. This CDR3 is also generated by other DNA sequences in the sample. The entry originates in a study of shared clonotypes between healthy human individuals. The data were produced by immunoSEQ multiplex PCR, yet TCRdb's version contains in-frame clones alone and is incomplete. The sample lists about 2 million clones; approximately 94% were seen once. Trimming shortened V by 2 bases and J by 0 bases, and 8 bases separated the two germline ends. CDR3 length: 14 residues. The germline gives CDR1 LNHDA, CDR2 SQIVND (reference sequence). As defined, naive CD8 cells were CD45RO-negative and positively selected for CCR7, with terminally differentiated effector memory CD45RA+ cells excluded.

The sequenced sample consisted of naive CD8+ T cells sorted from blood. V usage is TRBV19 and J usage is TRBJ2-7, with a weak D call TRBD2 (6 bases). This sequence originates from a man between 18 and 29 years old in good health. The chain's CDR3 is CASSISGPSYEQYF. DNA for the CDR3: TGTGCCAGTAGTATAAGCGGGCCCTCCTACGAGCAGTACTTC.